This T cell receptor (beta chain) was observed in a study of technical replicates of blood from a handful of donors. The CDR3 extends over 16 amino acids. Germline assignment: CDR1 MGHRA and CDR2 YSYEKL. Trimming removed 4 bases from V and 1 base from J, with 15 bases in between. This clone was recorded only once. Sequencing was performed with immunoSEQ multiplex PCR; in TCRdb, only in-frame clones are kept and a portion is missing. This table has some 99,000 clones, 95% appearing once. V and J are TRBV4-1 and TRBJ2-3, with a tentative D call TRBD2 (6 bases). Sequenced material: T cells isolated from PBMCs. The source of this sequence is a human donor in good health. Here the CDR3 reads CASSPLGGRGTDTQYF. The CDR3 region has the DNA TGCGCCAGCAGCCCACTGGGGGGTAGGGGCACAGATACGCAGTATTTT.